These 18 T cell receptor beta chains were sequenced from one sample in a study of blood T cell repertoires in COVID-19. Method: immunoSEQ multiplex PCR; TCRdb's copy keeps in-frame clones and lacks some. The sample includes over 85,000 clones, more than 70% of them seen just once. Sequencing was done on a sample of peripheral blood. The receptors originated from a woman of 80 years or more with active COVID-19.

The chain joins TRBV28 to TRBJ2-7, with 9 bases matching TRBD1. Germline CDR1 is MDHEN and CDR2 is SYDVKM. The CDR3 extends over 14 amino acids. Trimming took 6 bases from V and 6 from J; bases not matched to a gene: 9. DNA of the CDR3: TGTGCCAGCAGGCGACACCGGGACAGGGTCGAGCAGTACTTC. Encoded protein: CASRRHRDRVEQYF.

The rearrangement uses TRBV7-9 and TRBJ2-1; TRBD1 might be the D (6 bases). The CDR3 contains 12 residues. V lost 5 bases and J lost 9, with 11 bases in between. Germline CDR1 SEHNR, CDR2 FQNEAQ (reference sequence). The CDR3 sequence: CASSLQGFEQFF. In DNA form, the CDR3 reads TGTGCCAGCAGCCTCCAGGGGTTTGAGCAGTTCTTC.

V is TRBV6-2 or TRBV6-3 and J is TRBJ2-2, with D tentatively TRBD2 (5 bases). Germline CDR1 reads MNHEY; CDR2 reads SVGEGT. This CDR3 has 17 residues. V lost 6 bases to trimming and J lost 1 base, with 18 bases between them. The CDR3 is CASSPPVGSENTGELFF. CDR3 nucleotides: TGTGCCAGCAGCCCCCCGGTTGGTAGCGAGAACACCGGGGAGCTGTTTTTT.

This rearrangement joins TRBV29-1 to TRBJ2-7; maybe TRBD1 (6 bases). Germline-derived CDR1 and CDR2 are SQVTM and ANQGSEA. The CDR3 is 13 amino acids. Trimming removed 6 bases at V and 6 bases at J, with 18 bases between. In nucleotides, the CDR3 is TGCAGCGTGTCTGGAAGGGACACCCGCGAGCAGTACTTC. This encodes CSVSGRDTREQYF.

The chain uses TRBV28 and TRBJ2-7; TRBD2 might be the D (6 bases). The CDR3 sequence is 12 residues long. Trimming removed 7 bases at V and 6 bases at J, with 13 bases between. Germline-derived CDR1 and CDR2 are MDHEN and SYDVKM. The CDR3 reads CASTSLASEQYF. In nucleotides, the CDR3 is TGTGCCAGCACGTCACTAGCCAGCGAGCAGTACTTC.

The V gene is TRBV9, the J gene TRBJ1-3; D call uncertain. Looked up from germline, CDR1 is SGDLS and CDR2 is YYNGEE. Trimming cost V 4 bases and J 4 bases, with 6 bases left between them. CDR3 length equals 12 residues. The CDR3 DNA follows: TGTGCCAGCAGCCCTCCGGGAAACACCATATATTTT. Protein: CASSPPGNTIYF.

This clone appeared once. J is TRBJ2-3 and V is TRBV9; maybe TRBD1 (5 bases). V was cut by 0 bases and J by 5 bases, with 16 bases left in between. Per germline, CDR1 SGDLS and CDR2 YYNGEE. There are 16 residues in the CDR3. The CDR3 DNA follows: TGTGCCAGCAGCGTAGAAGGTGGGGCGCTAAAAGATACGCAGTATTTT. Translating gives CASSVEGGALKDTQYF.

The chain has TRBV7-2 and TRBJ1-2, with TRBD1 as a possible D gene (5 bases). Germline loops: CDR1 SGHTA, CDR2 FQGNSA. Trimming cost V 1 base and J 2 bases, with 17 bases left between them. The CDR3 runs to 17 residues. CDR3 in amino acids: CASSLDTTQGWNYGYTF. The CDR3 DNA reads TGTGCCAGCAGCTTAGATACAACCCAGGGATGGAACTATGGCTACACCTTC.

The V call is TRBV28, the J call TRBJ2-1; TRBD1 agrees at 9 bases. CDR1 MDHEN and CDR2 SYDVKM come from the germline V gene. Trimming at V came to 4 bases and at J to 7 bases, leaving 8 bases not matched to a gene. This CDR3 region has 15 residues. The chain's CDR3 is CASSYGGQGENEQFF. CDR3 nucleotide sequence: TGTGCCAGCAGTTATGGGGGACAGGGTGAAAATGAGCAGTTCTTC.

This clone was seen a handful of times. This sequence joins TRBV11-2 and TRBJ2-5; 7 nucleotides line up with TRBD1. V shed 5 bases and J 4 bases; nucleotides not matched to a gene: 13. The V gene's germline CDR1 is SGHAT and CDR2 FQNNGV. The CDR3 has 16 residues. CDR3 DNA: TGTGCCAGCAGCGACGGGACAGCCCCTACGTCAGAGACCCAGTACTTC. It codes for CASSDGTAPTSETQYF.

CDR3 bases: TGTGCCACCAGCAGAGCCGGGACAGGGGGCCGTGAAAAACTGTTTTTT. It translates to CATSRAGTGGREKLFF. This chain uses TRBV15 with TRBJ1-4, with 12 bases that match TRBD1. The CDR3 has 16 amino acids. J gave up 7 bases and V 1 base, and 4 bases lay outside the gene matches. Germline CDR1 is LNHNV and CDR2 is YYDKDF (reference sequence).

The chain has TRBV7-9 and TRBJ2-1; D is uncertain. The V end was cut by 1 base, the J end by 8 bases, with 9 bases between. The CDR3 is made up of 13 amino acids. From germline, CDR1 is SEHNR and CDR2 FQNEAQ (reference sequence). Here the CDR3 reads CASSLGGLDEQFF. CDR3 DNA sequence: TGTGCCAGCAGCTTAGGCGGTCTCGATGAGCAGTTCTTC.

The chain carries TRBV5-1 and TRBJ2-2; 7 positions match TRBD1. With 3 bases clipped from V and 4 bases from J, the junction kept 12 bases outside the gene matches. Germline-derived CDR1 and CDR2 are SGHRS and YFSETQ. The CDR3 loop spans 17 amino acids. The CDR3 DNA reads TGCGCCAGCAGCTGGAACTCCGACAGGGTACCCACCGGGGAGCTGTTTTTT. This sequence encodes CASSWNSDRVPTGELFF.

This chain links TRBV20-1 with TRBJ2-3, with 8 bases fitting TRBD2. The CDR3 runs to 15 residues. The trim removed 3 bases at V and 6 bases at J, leaving 11 bases unmatched. Germline-derived CDR1 and CDR2 are DFQATT and SNEGSKA (reference sequence). This chain's CDR3 is CSASIPGGPGDTQYF. The DNA for the CDR3 is TGCAGTGCTAGTATTCCGGGAGGGCCAGGGGATACGCAGTATTTT.

This rearrangement joins TRBV6-2 or TRBV6-3 to TRBJ2-2; a weak D match, TRBD1 (5 bases). The V gene lost 5 bases and the J gene lost 6 bases, with 16 bases spanning the gap. The length of the CDR3 is 15 residues. Germline CDR1 reads MNHEY; CDR2 reads SVGEGT. The CDR3 spells CASSDNSPRAGELFF. CDR3 sequence (DNA): TGTGCCAGCAGTGACAACTCCCCCAGGGCCGGGGAGCTGTTTTTT.

This sequence joins TRBV5-1 and TRBJ1-2; D uncertain. V gave up 2 bases and J gave up 5 bases, with 7 bases separating them. Germline V gene sequence: CDR1 SGHRS, CDR2 YFSETQ. This CDR3 has 12 residues. The CDR3 DNA reads TGCGCCAGCAGCTTCTCGGGATATGGCTACACCTTC. Its protein product is CASSFSGYGYTF.

The genes are TRBV7-9 and TRBJ2-7, with 7 positions matching TRBD2. Germline V lookup: CDR1 SEHNR, CDR2 FQNEAQ (reference sequence). V shed 5 bases and J 7 bases; nucleotides not matched to a gene: 17. This CDR3 is 16 amino acids long. DNA for the CDR3: TGTGCCAGCAGCCGATCCACCGGGGGAGGGCCGGGTGAGCAGTACTTC. This translates into CASSRSTGGGPGEQYF. Supplemented by reference TRBV7-9 and TRBJ2-7, the full variable domain reads DTGVSQNPRHKITKRGQNVTFRCDPISEHNRLYWYRQTLGQGPEFLTYFQNEAQLEKSRLLSDRFSAERPKGSFSTLEIQRTEQGDSAMYLCASSRSTGGGPGEQYFGPGTRLTVT.

The rearrangement uses TRBV2 and TRBJ2-5; 10 nucleotides match TRBD1. Germline values: CDR1 SNHLY, CDR2 FYNNEI. The V and J ends lost 3 bases and 5 bases, in that order; junction bases with no gene match: 3. The CDR3 spans 14 residues. The CDR3 DNA sequence: TGTGCCAGCAGTGAGAGGGGACAGGGGGAGACCCAGTACTTC. Its protein is CASSERGQGETQYF.